The rows below give T cell receptor beta chains drawn from one sample of a study of blood T cell repertoires in COVID-19. Assay used: immunoSEQ multiplex PCR; TCRdb lists only in-frame clones, some missing. Among 95,000 to 150,000 clones, around four fifths were seen once, and the ten largest hold 15% to 20%. Source material: peripheral blood. These receptor sequences come from a man in his 60s with active or convalescent COVID-19. Both conserved end residues are part of each CDR3. Each record gives: V gene, J gene, D gene, clone size, CDR3 protein, CDR3 DNA. The D gene is left open where the match is weak. Expanded clones get a size class; other rows say once, few or many, or leave the size out.

TRBV7-2,TRBJ1-2,.,.,CASSPVRDYGYTF,TGTGCCAGCAGCCCGGTCAGGGACTATGGCTACACCTTC
TRBV6-6,TRBJ2-7,TRBD1,.,CASRGQGRAHEQYF,TGTGCCAGCAGAGGACAGGGGAGGGCCCACGAGCAGTACTTC
TRBV7-9,TRBJ2-1,TRBD2,.,CASSLSGRSYNEQFF,TGTGCCAGCAGCTTGAGCGGGAGGTCCTACAATGAGCAGTTCTTC
TRBV4-2,TRBJ2-7,.,.,CASSQGGSLRNEQYF,TGTGCCAGCAGCCAAGGGGGCTCTCTGAGGAACGAGCAGTACTTC
TRBV30,TRBJ1-3,TRBD1,.,CAWRDRGDTIYF,TGTGCCTGGCGGGACAGGGGGGACACCATATATTTT
TRBV27,TRBJ2-7,.,.,CASSSGGASYEQYF,TGTGCCAGCAGTTCCGGCGGGGCGTCCTACGAGCAGTACTTC
TRBV6-2/TRBV6-3,TRBJ1-5,.,.,CASSTPGPQHF,TGTGCCAGCAGTACCCCCGGGCCCCAGCATTTT
TRBV18,TRBJ1-5,TRBD1,.,CASSTTGQGDQPQHF,TGTGCCAGCTCCACAACCGGACAGGGCGATCAGCCCCAGCATTTT
TRBV28,TRBJ2-4,TRBD1,.,CASSLGRSGTGPLAKNIQYF,TGTGCCAGCAGTTTAGGCCGGAGCGGGACAGGGCCCTTAGCCAAAAACATTCAGTACTTC
TRBV7-8,TRBJ2-1,.,.,CASSFGGSSYNEQFF,TGTGCCAGCAGCTTCGGGGGATCCTCCTACAATGAGCAGTTCTTC
TRBV28,TRBJ2-3,.,.,CASSLSAAGTDTQYF,TGTGCCAGCAGTTTATCTGCCGCGGGCACAGATACGCAGTATTTT
TRBV4-3,TRBJ1-4,TRBD1,.,CASSQDDGTGPTNEKLFF,TGCGCCAGCAGCCAAGATGACGGGACAGGGCCAACTAATGAAAAACTGTTTTTT
TRBV4-2,TRBJ2-7,TRBD2,.,CASSPSPGTILRQYF,TGTGCCAGCAGCCCCTCCCCCGGGACTATCCTACGGCAGTACTTC
TRBV6-2/TRBV6-3,TRBJ2-7,.,.,CASSFLDYEQYF,TGTGCCAGCAGTTTCCTAGACTACGAGCAGTACTTC
TRBV27,TRBJ2-7,.,once,CASALRVSYEQYF,TGTGCCAGCGCCCTCAGGGTGTCCTACGAGCAGTACTTC
TRBV7-2,TRBJ2-3,TRBD2,.,CASSSSGRGEDTQYF,TGTGCCAGCAGCTCAAGCGGGAGAGGAGAGGATACGCAGTATTTT
TRBV11-2,TRBJ1-2,.,many,CASSLVGGWNYGYTF,TGTGCCAGCAGCTTAGTCGGGGGGTGGAACTATGGCTACACCTTC
TRBV6-5,TRBJ1-4,.,.,CASMNRRQIEKLFF,TGTGCCAGCATGAACAGGCGTCAGATTGAAAAACTGTTTTTT
TRBV5-5,TRBJ2-3,.,few,CASSRRTAEDTQYF,TGTGCCAGCAGCCGTCGGACAGCCGAAGATACGCAGTATTTT
TRBV7-2,TRBJ2-6,.,.,CASSRDGSSGANVLTF,TGTGCCAGCAGCAGGGACGGGAGCTCTGGGGCCAACGTCCTGACTTTC
TRBV7-2,TRBJ2-2,.,.,CASSLEGGMNTGELFF,TGTGCCAGCAGCTTAGAGGGAGGAATGAACACCGGGGAGCTGTTTTTT
TRBV3-1/TRBV3-2,TRBJ1-2,.,.,CASSQGKTEYGYTF,TGTGCCAGCAGCCAAGGAAAAACGGAGTATGGCTACACCTTC
TRBV7-9,TRBJ2-3,.,once,CASGWAGGAVHSTDTQYF,TGTGCCAGCGGATGGGCCGGGGGAGCGGTCCATAGCACAGATACGCAGTATTTT
TRBV6-5,TRBJ1-2,TRBD1,.,CASTRDRVPDGYTF,TGTGCCAGCACTAGGGACAGGGTTCCTGATGGCTACACCTTC
TRBV5-5,TRBJ2-3,TRBD2,.,CASSPTSGSADTQYF,TGTGCCAGCAGCCCTACTAGCGGGAGTGCAGATACGCAGTATTTT
TRBV28,TRBJ2-3,.,once,CASSGRKGKNTQYF,TGTGCCAGCAGTGGGAGGAAGGGTAAGAATACGCAGTATTTT
TRBV23-1,TRBJ2-7,.,few,CASNTGVYEQYF,TGCGCCAGCAATACCGGGGTATACGAGCAGTACTTC